The 7 T cell receptor beta chains below come from one sample, sequenced in a study of shared clonotypes between healthy human individuals. Libraries were prepared by immunoSEQ multiplex PCR; TCRdb keeps only in-frame clonotypes and omits some of them. The sample lists some 500,000 clones; around 80% were seen once. The specimen sequenced was PBMCs. The receptor set was obtained from a woman aged 40-49 years in good health. Some clones in this sample may be carry-over from other donors' samples.

Of note for this clone: One junction end disagrees with the germline gene, perhaps due to a read error. The V and J genes are TRBV7-8 and TRBJ2-5, with D unresolved. The germline V gene encodes CDR1 SGHVS and CDR2 FQNEAQ. The CDR3 covers 15 residues. CDR3 DNA: TGTGTCAGCAGTTTCCTCCGCTACTCACCCTACAAGCAGCACTTC. This codes for CVSSFLRYSPYKQHF.

This clone has only a few counts. The V and J genes are TRBV15 and TRBJ1-2; no clear D. The CDR3 has 13 residues. V was pared by 0 bases and J by 8 bases, with 10 bases between. Germline V CDR1 and CDR2: LNHNV, YYDKDF (reference sequence). Here the CDR3 DNA reads TGTGCCACCAGCAGAGATCTTGTCCGGGGCTACACCTTC. Translating it yields CATSRDLVRGYTF.

The rearrangement uses TRBV2 and TRBJ2-3; 10 nucleotides agree with TRBD2. The CDR3 spans 16 residues. CDR1 SNHLY and CDR2 FYNNEI come from the germline V gene. V was clipped by 2 bases and J by 4 bases; unmatched bases: 6. DNA for the CDR3: TGTGCCAGCAGTGAAATGAAAGCGGGAGGGTCAGATACGCAGTATTTT. Encoded protein: CASSEMKAGGSDTQYF.

The chain recombines TRBV19 with TRBJ2-2, with D tentatively TRBD1 (6 bases). Trimming stripped 7 bases from V and 2 bases from J, with 11 bases between. The CDR3 contains 14 residues. Germline V gene lookup returns CDR1 LNHDA and CDR2 SQIVND (reference sequence). The CDR3 nucleotides read TGTGCCAGTACCAAGACAGGAAACACCGGGGAGCTGTTTTTT. It translates to CASTKTGNTGELFF.

The chain links TRBV5-1 to TRBJ2-3, with 9 bases identical to TRBD1. CDR1 and CDR2 from the germline V gene are SGHRS and YFSETQ. This CDR3 has 18 amino acids. Trimming took 3 bases from V and 1 from J; bases not matched to a gene: 12. The CDR3 loop reads CASSWRDLQGAGTDTQYF. As DNA, the CDR3 is TGCGCCAGCAGCTGGAGAGATCTACAGGGGGCTGGCACAGATACGCAGTATTTT.

The chain links TRBV19 to TRBJ1-4; D not resolved. Trimming removed 4 bases from V and 4 bases from J, with 16 bases in between. CDR3 size: 16 residues. The germline gives CDR1 LNHDA, CDR2 SQIVND (reference sequence). The CDR3 loop reads CASSTNPRNSNEKLFF. As DNA, the CDR3 is TGTGCCAGTAGTACAAACCCCCGGAACAGTAATGAAAAACTGTTTTTT.

The rearrangement joins TRBV23-1 to TRBJ2-1; D is possibly TRBD1 or TRBD2 (6 bases each). TRBV23-1 has ORF status, its function being uncertain. This CDR3 has 18 amino acids. The V and J ends lost 0 bases and 4 bases respectively, with 19 bases between them. This chain's CDR3 is CASSQSGGQTDDYNEQFF. The DNA of the CDR3 is TGCGCCAGCAGTCAATCGGGGGGCCAGACAGACGATTACAATGAGCAGTTCTTC.